This TCR beta chain was observed in a study of blood T cell repertoires in COVID-19. Study-level background: Nucleic acid was either cDNA or gDNA, and it came from T cells, B-cell-depleted T cells, or PBMCs.

Trimming cost V 4 bases and J 2 bases, with 15 bases left between them. This CDR3 spans 15 amino acids. Germline V CDR1 and CDR2: MDHEN, SYDVKM. In the study's own analysis: Estimates of nucleated cell counts were drawn from the amplification of reference gene primers. This table comes from immunoSEQ multiplex PCR, and its TCRdb copy is limited to in-frame clones, with some not included. V, J and clone size were drawn from that table, and D and trimming were deduced from the DNA. The sample holds roughly 200,000 clones, around three quarters seen once. Sequenced sample: peripheral blood. The clonotype was recovered from a woman aged 70-85 years with acute or convalescent COVID-19. The genes are TRBV28 and TRBJ2-7; tentative D call: TRBD1 (6 bases). DNA of the CDR3: TGTGCCAGCAGTTCTCCGGGACATTTCCCCTACGAGCAGTACTTC. Its protein product is CASSSPGHFPYEQYF.